Below, 4 T cell receptor beta chains from the same sample are listed, as sequenced in a study of T cells after yellow fever vaccination. Each CDR3 protein gets one entry after TCRdb re-called the 5' RACE reads with MiXCR. The data show about 160,000 distinct CDR3 sequences, almost 7% seen once. The material sequenced was CD4+ T cells sorted from PBMCs, taken 4 to 5 days after the first yellow fever vaccination. These receptor sequences come from a man between 18 and 29 years old who received the YFV17D yellow fever vaccine.

This clonotype has at least ten counts. This chain joins TRBV28 and TRBJ2-3, with D possibly matching TRBD1 (6 bases). V lost 3 bases and J 5 bases, leaving 15 bases between the germline ends. CDR3 size: 15 residues. Germline CDR1 and CDR2: MDHEN and SYDVKM. The DNA for the CDR3 is TGTGCCAGCAGTTTTAACAGGGTCGGGATAGATACGCAGTATTTT. Residues: CASSFNRVGIDTQYF.

This clonotype was seen many times. The chain employs TRBV20-1 and TRBJ2-1, with 8 bases that match TRBD2. CDR3 length equals 11 residues. The germline V gene has CDR1 DFQATT and CDR2 SNEGSKA (reference sequence). The J segment lost 15 bases and the V segment lost 3 bases, leaving 7 bases of the junction unmatched. The CDR3 sequence is CSARDYRGGFF. CDR3 coding DNA: TGCAGTGCTAGGGATTATCGGGGGGGGTTCTTC.

This clonotype was picked up many times. This chain links TRBV25-1 with TRBJ2-1, with a possible D match to TRBD1 (5 bases). Germline V gene lookup returns CDR1 MGHDK and CDR2 SYGVNS. The CDR3 extends over 13 amino acids. V shed 9 bases and J shed 6 bases, with 15 bases lying between them. This CDR3 reads CASTPGHPNEQFF. The CDR3 DNA follows: TGTGCCAGTACCCCAGGGCACCCCAATGAGCAGTTCTTC.

This clonotype was seen at least ten times. The gene calls are TRBV6-5 and TRBJ1-6, with D unresolved. Germline lookup yields CDR1 MNHEY and CDR2 SVGAGI. V dropped 4 bases and J dropped 7 bases, with 14 bases sitting between them. This CDR3 is 15 amino acids long. The CDR3, as DNA: TGTGCCAGCAGTTCCACCGGTCCGGGGAATTCACCCCTCCACTTT. Encoded protein: CASSSTGPGNSPLHF.